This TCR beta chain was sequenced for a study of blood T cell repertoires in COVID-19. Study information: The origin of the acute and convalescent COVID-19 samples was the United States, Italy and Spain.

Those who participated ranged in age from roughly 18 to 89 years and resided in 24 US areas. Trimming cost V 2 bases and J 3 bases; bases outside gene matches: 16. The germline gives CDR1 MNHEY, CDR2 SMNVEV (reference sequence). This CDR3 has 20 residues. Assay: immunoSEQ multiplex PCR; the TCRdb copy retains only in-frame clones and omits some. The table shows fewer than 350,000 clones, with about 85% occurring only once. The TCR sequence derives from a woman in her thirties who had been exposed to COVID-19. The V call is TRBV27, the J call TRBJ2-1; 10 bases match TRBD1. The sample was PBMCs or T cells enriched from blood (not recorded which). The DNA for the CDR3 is TGTGCCAGCAGTTTACTCCGGGACAGGGGTAGGGGTAAATTCTACAATGAGCAGTTCTTC. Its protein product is CASSLLRDRGRGKFYNEQFF.